These T cell receptor beta chains were read from a single sample in a study of blood T cells in healthy people across ages. TCRdb reanalysed the 5' RACE reads using MiXCR and keeps one entry per CDR3 protein. In the table there are approximately 810,000 distinct CDR3 sequences, 25% to 30% of which are singletons. Sequences were obtained from blood. The origin of the receptors is a woman aged 80 or over in good health. The CDR3 runs from the conserved cysteine through the conserved F or W. The D gene is left open where the match is weak. Size is omitted from some rows. Given values are once, few, many or a class for expanded clones.

D gene	clone size	V gene	J gene	CDR3 DNA	CDR3 protein
-	few	TRBV7-9	TRBJ1-1	TGTGCCAGCAGCCCTAGACAGCGAGAAGCTTTCTTT	CASSPRQREAFF
-	many	TRBV3-1	TRBJ2-1	TGTGCCAGCAGCCTCATGGGGGGGGCCTTCAATGAGCAGTTCTTC	CASSLMGGAFNEQFF
-	-	TRBV18	TRBJ2-5	TGTGCCAGCTCACCAGGGGGCGCGACCCAGTACTTC	CASSPGGATQYF
-	-	TRBV4-1	TRBJ2-5	TGCGCCAGCAGCCAAAACAGCGCTAAAGAGACCCAGTACTTC	CASSQNSAKETQYF
TRBD2	few	TRBV24-1	TRBJ2-5	TGTGCCACCAGTGAGAGCCCCGGACTAGCGGGGGTTGAGACCCAGTACTTC	CATSESPGLAGVETQYF
TRBD2	-	TRBV10-3	TRBJ2-3	TGTGCCATCAGTCGCGGGGGGGACTACCAAAGCACAGATACGCAGTATTTT	CAISRGGDYQSTDTQYF
-	many	TRBV7-2	TRBJ1-1	TGTGCCAGCAGCTTTGGGACGGTGAACACTGAAGCTTTCTTT	CASSFGTVNTEAFF
-	-	TRBV7-2	TRBJ1-3	TGTGCCAGCAGCCCCCATCAGGTGACTGGAAACACCATATATTTT	CASSPHQVTGNTIYF
TRBD2	many	TRBV5-1	TRBJ2-3	TGCGCCAGCAGCGCGACTAGCGGGGGGGCTTCTTCAGATACGCAGTATTTT	CASSATSGGASSDTQYF
-	many	TRBV6-6	TRBJ1-6	TGTGCCAGCGATACATCAGGGTCCTATAATTCACCCCTCCACTTT	CASDTSGSYNSPLHF
TRBD2	-	TRBV20-1	TRBJ2-2	TGCAGTGCCGCGGGGGAGAACACCGGGGAGCTGTTTTTT	CSAAGENTGELFF
-	many	TRBV29-1	TRBJ1-6	TGCAGCGCTGCATCGGACAGCAGCAGTTCACCCCTCCACTTT	CSAASDSSSSPLHF
-	-	TRBV7-2	TRBJ2-1	TGTGCCAGCAGCTTACTATCCGACTCCTACAGTGAGCAGTTCTTC	CASSLLSDSYSEQFF
TRBD2	-	TRBV4-1	TRBJ2-2	TGCGCCAGCAGCCAAGAACTAGCGGCCAACGGGGCGCTGTTTTTT	CASSQELAANGALFF
-	-	TRBV7-2	TRBJ1-2	TGTGCCAGCAGCTTCGACCGGTACAGTGCCTATGGCCACACCTTC	CASSFDRYSAYGHTF
-	many	TRBV12-3/TRBV12-4	TRBJ2-7	TGTGCCAGCAGTTTAGCGCAGGGGGGCGAGCAGTACTTC	CASSLAQGGEQYF
-	-	TRBV6-1	TRBJ2-7	TGTGCCAGCAGGAGGTGGTACGACGGGAGTAGCTCCTACGAGCAGTACTTC	CASRRWYDGSSSYEQYF
-	-	TRBV6-5	TRBJ1-1	TGTGCCAGCAGTTCTCGGACAGAGTCCACTGAAGCTTTCTTT	CASSSRTESTEAFF
-	many	TRBV24-1	TRBJ2-5	TGTGCCACCAGTGACCCCGACAGGCCCCAAGAGACCCAGTACTTC	CATSDPDRPQETQYF
-	many	TRBV7-2	TRBJ1-2	TGCGCCAGCAGCTTGGACCGAGGAGGAGGCTACACCTTC	CASSLDRGGGYTF
-	many	TRBV5-4	TRBJ1-2	TGTGCCAGCAGCTTGGAAGGGGCAGAGTATGGCTACACCTTC	CASSLEGAEYGYTF
-	many	TRBV6-2/TRBV6-3	TRBJ2-5	TGTGCCAGCAGCCCTACAGGGATAAGGCAAGAGACCCAGTACTTC	CASSPTGIRQETQYF
-	many	TRBV18	TRBJ2-1	TGTGCCAGCTCCCCCGGGACTTTGAACAATGAGCAGTTCTTC	CASSPGTLNNEQFF
TRBD1	-	TRBV27	TRBJ1-6	TGTGCCAGCAGATCCCTCTTTAGGGAGACAGGGAAAGGTGGATATAATTCACCCCTCCACTTT	CASRSLFRETGKGGYNSPLHF
TRBD2	-	TRBV6-2/TRBV6-3	TRBJ2-1	TGTGCCAGCAGTTACTATTCGGGGGGTGGTTACAATGAGCAGTTCTTC	CASSYYSGGGYNEQFF
TRBD2	-	TRBV15	TRBJ2-3	TGTGCCACCAGCAGGTTAAAGGGTAGCGGGGCCTACACAGATACGCAGTATTTT	CATSRLKGSGAYTDTQYF
-	few	TRBV6-5	TRBJ2-7	TGTGCCAGCAGAGCTGGCGGAGAGAAGTCCTACGAGCAGTACTTC	CASRAGGEKSYEQYF
-	-	TRBV5-4	TRBJ2-7	TGTGCCAGCAGCTGGGCTCTTGGGAGCTCCTACGAGCAGTACTTC	CASSWALGSSYEQYF
-	many	TRBV20-1	TRBJ1-6	TGCAGTGCTAGAGATCAGGGTTCACCCCTCCACTTT	CSARDQGSPLHF
TRBD2	many	TRBV7-9	TRBJ2-1	TGTGCCAGCAGCTTACCCCTCGCGGGGGCGGGGGGGCGCAATGAGCAGTTCTTC	CASSLPLAGAGGRNEQFF
TRBD2	few	TRBV20-1	TRBJ2-5	TGCAGTGCTGGGCGGGGGGCAGGAGAGACCCAGTACTTC	CSAGRGAGETQYF
-	many	TRBV20-1	TRBJ1-2	TGCAGTGCTAGAGATGGGACCGACAACTATGGCTACACCTTC	CSARDGTDNYGYTF
-	many	TRBV7-9	TRBJ1-6	TGTGCCAGCAGCTGGCGAGGGACTGAGGGGAGTCCCCTCCACTTT	CASSWRGTEGSPLHF
TRBD2	few	TRBV6-2/TRBV6-3	TRBJ2-5	TGTGCCAGCAAGAGAGGGACTAGCGCCCCTGCGTACCAAGAGACCCAGTACTTC	CASKRGTSAPAYQETQYF
TRBD1	many	TRBV5-6	TRBJ2-3	TGTGCCAGCAGCTGGCAGGGGACAGGGACAGATACGCAGTATTTT	CASSWQGTGTDTQYF
TRBD1	-	TRBV14	TRBJ2-1	TGTGCCAGCAGCCAAGCGACAGGGGGCCCCTACAATGAGCAGTTCTTC	CASSQATGGPYNEQFF
TRBD1	many	TRBV7-2	TRBJ2-1	TGTGCCAGCAGCTGGCGGGACAGGGGCATACGTGAGCAGTTCTTC	CASSWRDRGIREQFF
TRBD1	few	TRBV6-2/TRBV6-3	TRBJ1-6	TGTGCCAGCAGTGGACAGGGAAGCCATTCACCCCTCCACTTT	CASSGQGSHSPLHF
TRBD2	-	TRBV20-1	TRBJ2-1	TGCAGTGCTAGGGGAGGACTAGCGGGGGGGGACTACTACAATGAGCAGTTCTTC	CSARGGLAGGDYYNEQFF
TRBD1	-	TRBV27	TRBJ1-2	TGTGCCAGCAGTTTTAGCGCAGGGGGCAACTATGGCTACACCTTC	CASSFSAGGNYGYTF
-	many	TRBV7-2	TRBJ1-2	TGTGCCAGCAGCCGTGACCTCATGGGCTACACCTTC	CASSRDLMGYTF
TRBD2	once	TRBV5-1	TRBJ2-1	TGCGCCAGCAGCTTGGATTCCAGCGGGGGGGATAATGAGCAGTTCTTC	CASSLDSSGGDNEQFF
TRBD2	-	TRBV7-2	TRBJ2-7	TGTGCCAGCAGCTCCCAGAGAGGCGGGAGGCTCTCCTACGAGCAGTACTTC	CASSSQRGGRLSYEQYF
-	-	TRBV20-1	TRBJ1-1	TGCAGTGCAGCCGTGCAACAGGGCTTGAGGACTGAGGCTTTCTTT	CSAAVQQGLRTEAFF
-	many	TRBV20-1	TRBJ1-2	TGCAGTGTCAGCGGGAACTATGGCTACACCTTC	CSVSGNYGYTF
-	many	TRBV7-2	TRBJ2-1	TGTGCCAGCAGACGTACTGGGTGGGATGAGCAGTTCTTC	CASRRTGWDEQFF
-	-	TRBV20-1	TRBJ1-4	TGCAGTGCTAGAGGAGGGAGGAGGCCGCAAAGTGAAAAACTGTTTTTT	CSARGGRRPQSEKLFF
-	-	TRBV18	TRBJ2-5	TGTGCCAGCTCACCTTCGACAGCGAGGGGGAGTGCTTCCCAGTACTTC	CASSPSTARGSASQYF
TRBD2	many	TRBV6-2/TRBV6-3	TRBJ2-7	TGTGCCACTGGGGAGGGCTACGAGCAGTACTTC	CATGEGYEQYF
TRBD1	few	TRBV28	TRBJ1-2	TGTGCCAGCAGTTTAGACAGGGCGAATGGCTACACCTTC	CASSLDRANGYTF
-	many	TRBV6-2/TRBV6-3	TRBJ2-3	TGTGCCAGCAGTTCAGGGTTGAATACGCAGTATTTT	CASSSGLNTQYF
-	-	TRBV6-5	TRBJ2-3	TGTGCCAGCAGTTGGGGGCTGGCCCGAACGGGGCCAGATACGCAGTATTTT	CASSWGLARTGPDTQYF
-	few	TRBV27	TRBJ1-5	TGTGCCAGCAGCCCCCGGGTCGGACTCGTATTAGATCAGCCCCAGCATTTT	CASSPRVGLVLDQPQHF
-	-	TRBV3-1	TRBJ1-1	TGTGCCAGCAGCCAAAGTACAGGTTTGGAAGCTTTCTTT	CASSQSTGLEAFF
-	many	TRBV28	TRBJ2-7	TGTGCCAGCAGTCCGGTTGTAGTGGGATCCTACGAGCAGTACTTC	CASSPVVVGSYEQYF
TRBD1	few	TRBV29-1	TRBJ1-3	TGCAGCGTTGACCCTGACAGGGCTTCTGGAAACACCATATATTTT	CSVDPDRASGNTIYF
TRBD1	once	TRBV9	TRBJ1-6	TGTGTCAGCAGTTCAGGACAGGGCCGTAATTCACCCCTCCACTTT	CVSSSGQGRNSPLHF
TRBD1	few	TRBV7-2	TRBJ1-2	TGTGCCAGCAGCCCCCGGGACAGGAGCCCCGTAGCTAACTATGGCTACACCTTC	CASSPRDRSPVANYGYTF
TRBD2	many	TRBV5-1	TRBJ2-1	TGCGCCAGCAGCTTCGCGGGATTAGCGGGGGGCCTCAGCTCCTACAATGAGCAGTTCTTC	CASSFAGLAGGLSSYNEQFF